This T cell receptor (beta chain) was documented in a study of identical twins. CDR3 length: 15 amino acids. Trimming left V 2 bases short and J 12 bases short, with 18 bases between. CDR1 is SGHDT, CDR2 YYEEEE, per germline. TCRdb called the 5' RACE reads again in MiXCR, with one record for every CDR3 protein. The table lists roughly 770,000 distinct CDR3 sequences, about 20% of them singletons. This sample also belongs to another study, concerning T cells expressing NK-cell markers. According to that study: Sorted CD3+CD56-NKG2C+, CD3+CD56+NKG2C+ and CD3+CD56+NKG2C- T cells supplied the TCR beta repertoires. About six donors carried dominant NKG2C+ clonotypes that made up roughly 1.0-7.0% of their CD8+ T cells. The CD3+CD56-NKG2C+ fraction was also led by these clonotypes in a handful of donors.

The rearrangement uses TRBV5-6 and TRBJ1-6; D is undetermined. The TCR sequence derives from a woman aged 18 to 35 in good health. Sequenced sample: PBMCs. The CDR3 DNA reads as TGTGCCAGCAGCTTATCTGTCTCGGGCCCTCAACCCCTCCACTTT. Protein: CASSLSVSGPQPLHF.